These T cell receptor beta chains were read from a single sample in a study of blood T cell repertoires in COVID-19. The repertoire was sequenced with immunoSEQ multiplex PCR; TCRdb's copy has only in-frame clones and lacks some. Of hundreds of thousands of clones in the sample, approximately 80% are singletons; the top ten hold about 4%. The source material was PBMCs or T cells enriched from blood (not recorded which). Source of these receptors: a man aged 30 to 45 with acute COVID-19. The CDR3 runs from the conserved cysteine through the conserved F or W. Fields, in order: V gene, J gene, clone size, D gene, CDR3 protein, CDR3 DNA. D genes are given only for firm matches. Expanded clones get a size class; other rows say once, few or many, or leave the size out.

V gene: TRBV18; J gene: TRBJ2-1; clone size: NA; D gene: TRBD1; CDR3 protein: CASWRRQGAVNEQFF; CDR3 DNA: TGTGCCAGCTGGCGGCGACAGGGGGCTGTCAATGAGCAGTTCTTC
V gene: TRBV4-1; J gene: TRBJ2-2; clone size: NA; D gene: TRBD1; CDR3 protein: CASSQAGQALTGELFF; CDR3 DNA: TGCGCCAGCAGCCAGGCGGGACAGGCACTCACCGGGGAGCTGTTTTTT
V gene: TRBV19; J gene: TRBJ2-2; clone size: few; D gene: NA; CDR3 protein: CASSRFGLSNTGELFF; CDR3 DNA: TGTGCCAGTAGTCGGTTTGGACTTTCGAACACCGGGGAGCTGTTTTTT
V gene: TRBV3-1/TRBV3-2; J gene: TRBJ2-5; clone size: NA; D gene: NA; CDR3 protein: CASSQGVDLAPMGTQYF; CDR3 DNA: TGTGCCAGCAGCCAAGGGGTGGACCTAGCCCCTATGGGGACCCAGTACTTC
V gene: TRBV11-2; J gene: TRBJ2-7; clone size: few; D gene: NA; CDR3 protein: CASSSSAYEQYF; CDR3 DNA: TGTGCCAGCAGCTCTAGTGCCTACGAGCAGTACTTC
V gene: TRBV6-5; J gene: TRBJ1-2; clone size: NA; D gene: NA; CDR3 protein: CASRILTGNYGYTF; CDR3 DNA: TGTGCCAGCAGGATATTAACAGGGAACTATGGCTACACCTTC
V gene: TRBV9; J gene: TRBJ2-1; clone size: NA; D gene: TRBD2; CDR3 protein: CASSVRASGTGGEQFF; CDR3 DNA: TGTGCCAGCAGCGTAAGGGCTAGCGGCACCGGCGGTGAGCAGTTCTTC
V gene: TRBV29-1; J gene: TRBJ2-7; clone size: NA; D gene: NA; CDR3 protein: CSVQQNSYEQYF; CDR3 DNA: TGCAGCGTCCAACAGAACTCCTACGAGCAGTACTTC
V gene: TRBV6-5; J gene: TRBJ2-7; clone size: NA; D gene: NA; CDR3 protein: CASTRTYSYEQYF; CDR3 DNA: TGTGCCAGCACTCGGACTTATTCCTACGAGCAGTACTTC
V gene: TRBV6-6; J gene: TRBJ1-6; clone size: once; D gene: NA; CDR3 protein: CASIGSSYNSPLHF; CDR3 DNA: TGTGCCAGCATAGGGAGCTCCTATAATTCACCCCTCCACTTT
V gene: TRBV5-1; J gene: TRBJ2-7; clone size: NA; D gene: NA; CDR3 protein: CASSLGAGSSYEQYF; CDR3 DNA: TGCGCCAGCAGCTTGGGGGCAGGAAGCTCCTACGAGCAGTACTTC
V gene: TRBV28; J gene: TRBJ1-2; clone size: NA; D gene: NA; CDR3 protein: CASTDSRGYGYTF; CDR3 DNA: TGTGCCAGCACCGACAGTCGCGGCTATGGCTACACCTTC
V gene: TRBV2; J gene: TRBJ1-4; clone size: NA; D gene: NA; CDR3 protein: CASSLQGATNEKLFF; CDR3 DNA: TGTGCCAGCAGTCTTCAGGGTGCAACTAATGAAAAACTGTTTTTT
V gene: TRBV7-2; J gene: TRBJ1-2; clone size: NA; D gene: NA; CDR3 protein: CASSDSSNYGYTF; CDR3 DNA: TGTGCCAGCAGCGATAGTTCTAACTATGGCTACACCTTC
V gene: TRBV3-1/TRBV3-2; J gene: TRBJ1-2; clone size: NA; D gene: NA; CDR3 protein: CASSQVQPLKSYGYTF; CDR3 DNA: TGTGCCAGCAGCCAAGTTCAACCGCTAAAGAGCTATGGCTACACCTTC
V gene: TRBV27; J gene: TRBJ2-7; clone size: NA; D gene: TRBD2; CDR3 protein: CASSPASGVPRYEQYF; CDR3 DNA: TGTGCCAGCAGTCCCGCTAGCGGGGTCCCCCGTTACGAGCAGTACTTC
V gene: TRBV5-1; J gene: TRBJ1-6; clone size: many; D gene: NA; CDR3 protein: CASTGGSYNSPLHF; CDR3 DNA: TGCGCCAGCACGGGGGGCTCCTATAATTCACCCCTCCACTTT
V gene: TRBV6-4; J gene: TRBJ1-1; clone size: NA; D gene: NA; CDR3 protein: CAIYNSLGARTEAFF; CDR3 DNA: TGTGCCATCTATAATTCTTTGGGGGCGCGCACTGAAGCTTTCTTT
V gene: TRBV3-1/TRBV3-2; J gene: TRBJ1-2; clone size: NA; D gene: TRBD1; CDR3 protein: CASSHQTGGDYGYTF; CDR3 DNA: TGTGCCAGCAGCCATCAGACAGGGGGCGACTATGGCTACACCTTC
V gene: TRBV6-5; J gene: TRBJ1-1; clone size: NA; D gene: NA; CDR3 protein: CASSSRQAANTEAFF; CDR3 DNA: TGTGCCAGCAGTTCCCGACAGGCCGCGAACACTGAAGCTTTCTTT
V gene: TRBV7-9; J gene: TRBJ1-5; clone size: once; D gene: NA; CDR3 protein: CASRRDDQPQHF; CDR3 DNA: TGTGCCAGCAGGCGGGACGATCAGCCCCAGCATTTT
V gene: TRBV30; J gene: TRBJ2-1; clone size: NA; D gene: NA; CDR3 protein: CAWAGITYNEQFF; CDR3 DNA: TGTGCCTGGGCAGGGATCACCTACAATGAGCAGTTCTTC
V gene: TRBV29-1; J gene: TRBJ2-7; clone size: NA; D gene: TRBD1; CDR3 protein: CSVTGTGLGQYEQYF; CDR3 DNA: TGCAGCGTTACCGGGACAGGGTTGGGTCAGTACGAGCAGTACTTC
V gene: TRBV3-1/TRBV3-2; J gene: TRBJ2-7; clone size: NA; D gene: TRBD1; CDR3 protein: CASSSRQGAPPYEQYF; CDR3 DNA: TGTGCCAGCAGCTCACGACAGGGGGCGCCCCCCTACGAGCAGTACTTC
V gene: TRBV20-1; J gene: TRBJ1-2; clone size: NA; D gene: NA; CDR3 protein: CSASDTHYGYTF; CDR3 DNA: TGCAGTGCTAGTGACACACACTATGGCTACACCTTC
V gene: TRBV2; J gene: TRBJ1-3; clone size: NA; D gene: NA; CDR3 protein: CASSVLQLVSGNTIYF; CDR3 DNA: TGTGCCAGCAGTGTCCTTCAGTTGGTCTCTGGAAACACCATATATTTT
V gene: TRBV5-6; J gene: TRBJ1-5; clone size: NA; D gene: NA; CDR3 protein: CASSLRVGAQAGQPQHF; CDR3 DNA: TGTGCCAGCAGCTTACGGGTAGGGGCCCAAGCGGGTCAGCCCCAGCATTTT
V gene: TRBV9; J gene: TRBJ1-2; clone size: NA; D gene: NA; CDR3 protein: CASSERGGAYGYTF; CDR3 DNA: TGTGCCAGCAGCGAGAGGGGGGGGGCCTATGGCTACACCTTC
V gene: TRBV10-3; J gene: TRBJ1-1; clone size: NA; D gene: NA; CDR3 protein: CAISEPGVSDTEAFF; CDR3 DNA: TGTGCCATCAGTGAGCCGGGGGTTTCGGACACTGAAGCTTTCTTT
V gene: TRBV14; J gene: TRBJ1-1; clone size: NA; D gene: NA; CDR3 protein: CASSQSGVITEAFF; CDR3 DNA: TGTGCCAGCAGCCAGTCAGGGGTTATCACTGAAGCTTTCTTT
V gene: TRBV4-1; J gene: TRBJ1-2; clone size: many; D gene: NA; CDR3 protein: CASSQPIHIQGRLNYGYTF; CDR3 DNA: TGCGCCAGCAGCCAACCCATCCACATCCAGGGCCGCCTTAACTATGGCTACACCTTC
V gene: TRBV5-4; J gene: TRBJ2-7; clone size: once; D gene: NA; CDR3 protein: CASSRSGSSYEQYF; CDR3 DNA: TGTGCCAGCAGCCGAAGCGGAAGCTCCTACGAGCAGTACTTC
V gene: TRBV19; J gene: TRBJ1-3; clone size: NA; D gene: NA; CDR3 protein: CASSIAWRGSGNTIYF; CDR3 DNA: TGTGCCAGTAGTATTGCGTGGAGGGGCTCTGGAAACACCATATATTTT
V gene: TRBV7-6; J gene: TRBJ2-5; clone size: NA; D gene: NA; CDR3 protein: CASSLTDTSQETQYF; CDR3 DNA: TGTGCCAGCAGCTTAACGGACACCTCCCAAGAGACCCAGTACTTC
V gene: TRBV2; J gene: TRBJ1-2; clone size: NA; D gene: NA; CDR3 protein: CASSSPDSIYGYTF; CDR3 DNA: TGTGCCAGCAGTTCTCCGGACAGTATCTATGGCTACACCTTC
V gene: TRBV27; J gene: TRBJ1-2; clone size: NA; D gene: NA; CDR3 protein: CASSLGGGLDYGYTF; CDR3 DNA: TGTGCCAGCAGTTTAGGGGGGGGACTAGACTATGGCTACACCTTC
V gene: TRBV30; J gene: TRBJ2-7; clone size: NA; D gene: NA; CDR3 protein: CAWRTVTYEQYF; CDR3 DNA: TGTGCCTGGAGGACAGTAACCTACGAGCAGTACTTC
V gene: TRBV5-1; J gene: TRBJ1-2; clone size: once; D gene: NA; CDR3 protein: CASSRTLGYGYTF; CDR3 DNA: TGCGCCAGCAGCCGGACTTTGGGGTATGGCTACACCTTC
V gene: TRBV9; J gene: TRBJ2-7; clone size: few; D gene: TRBD2; CDR3 protein: CASSIGTSGGNEQYF; CDR3 DNA: TGTGCCAGCAGCATCGGGACTAGCGGGGGAAACGAGCAGTACTTC
V gene: TRBV5-1; J gene: TRBJ2-1; clone size: NA; D gene: TRBD2; CDR3 protein: CASSSGTSDEQFF; CDR3 DNA: TGCGCCAGCAGCTCCGGGACTAGCGATGAGCAGTTCTTC
V gene: TRBV9; J gene: TRBJ1-6; clone size: NA; D gene: NA; CDR3 protein: CASSAGLGMAPLHF; CDR3 DNA: TGTGCCAGCAGCGCCGGACTGGGAATGGCACCCCTCCACTTT
V gene: TRBV9; J gene: TRBJ1-5; clone size: NA; D gene: TRBD1; CDR3 protein: CASSEGQEASRPQHF; CDR3 DNA: TGTGCCAGCAGCGAGGGACAGGAGGCGTCGAGGCCCCAGCATTTT
V gene: TRBV18; J gene: TRBJ2-7; clone size: NA; D gene: TRBD2; CDR3 protein: CASSPLTGGAYEQYF; CDR3 DNA: TGTGCCAGCTCACCTCTGACGGGGGGGGCTTACGAGCAGTACTTC
V gene: TRBV7-9; J gene: TRBJ1-2; clone size: NA; D gene: TRBD1; CDR3 protein: CASSRGTANSYGYTF; CDR3 DNA: TGTGCCAGCAGCCGCGGGACAGCAAACTCCTATGGCTACACCTTC
V gene: TRBV7-3; J gene: TRBJ2-2; clone size: NA; D gene: NA; CDR3 protein: CASSLVWTNTGELFF; CDR3 DNA: TGTGCCAGCAGCTTAGTCTGGACTAACACCGGGGAGCTGTTTTTT
V gene: TRBV20-1; J gene: TRBJ1-2; clone size: few; D gene: NA; CDR3 protein: CSATDPAGVDGYTF; CDR3 DNA: TGCAGTGCTACTGATCCGGCAGGGGTGGATGGCTACACCTTC
V gene: TRBV28; J gene: TRBJ1-3; clone size: NA; D gene: NA; CDR3 protein: CASSSRWEDGNTIYF; CDR3 DNA: TGTGCCAGCAGTTCACGGTGGGAGGATGGAAACACCATATATTTT
V gene: TRBV7-6; J gene: TRBJ2-3; clone size: NA; D gene: TRBD2; CDR3 protein: CASSLGAGGPTDTQYF; CDR3 DNA: TGTGCCAGCAGCTTAGGAGCGGGGGGGCCCACAGATACGCAGTATTTT
V gene: TRBV29-1; J gene: TRBJ2-4; clone size: once; D gene: TRBD1; CDR3 protein: CSVGGQAKNIQYF; CDR3 DNA: TGCAGCGTTGGGGGACAGGCCAAAAACATTCAGTACTTC
V gene: TRBV9; J gene: TRBJ2-5; clone size: NA; D gene: TRBD2; CDR3 protein: CASSVGPGGHETQYF; CDR3 DNA: TGTGCCAGCAGCGTAGGGCCGGGGGGGCACGAGACCCAGTACTTC
V gene: TRBV23-1; J gene: TRBJ1-6; clone size: NA; D gene: TRBD1; CDR3 protein: CASTEQGRSYNSPLHF; CDR3 DNA: TGCGCCAGCACGGAACAGGGGCGGTCCTATAATTCACCCCTCCACTTT
V gene: TRBV3-1/TRBV3-2; J gene: TRBJ2-7; clone size: few; D gene: NA; CDR3 protein: CASSPDSSYEQYF; CDR3 DNA: TGTGCCAGCAGCCCGGACAGTTCCTACGAGCAGTACTTC
V gene: TRBV5-1; J gene: TRBJ1-6; clone size: few; D gene: NA; CDR3 protein: CASSSQIRGVYNSPLHF; CDR3 DNA: TGCGCCAGCAGCTCCCAGATCCGCGGCGTATATAATTCACCCCTCCACTTT
V gene: TRBV5-1; J gene: TRBJ1-4; clone size: NA; D gene: NA; CDR3 protein: CASSGGEQLNEKLFF; CDR3 DNA: TGCGCCAGCTCCGGGGGGGAACAGTTGAATGAAAAACTGTTTTTT
V gene: TRBV28; J gene: TRBJ1-1; clone size: NA; D gene: TRBD1; CDR3 protein: CASSPAGGGTEAFF; CDR3 DNA: TGTGCCAGCAGCCCTGCAGGGGGAGGTACTGAAGCTTTCTTT
V gene: TRBV19; J gene: TRBJ1-5; clone size: NA; D gene: TRBD1; CDR3 protein: CASSMGPRGYQPQHF; CDR3 DNA: TGTGCCAGTAGTATGGGTCCCAGGGGGTATCAGCCCCAGCATTTT
V gene: TRBV5-4; J gene: TRBJ2-3; clone size: few; D gene: NA; CDR3 protein: CASSYLLSSRGFTDTQYF; CDR3 DNA: TGTGCCAGCAGCTATCTGCTAAGCAGCCGGGGGTTCACAGATACGCAGTATTTT
V gene: TRBV28; J gene: TRBJ2-7; clone size: few; D gene: NA; CDR3 protein: CASSPIAYEQYF; CDR3 DNA: TGTGCCAGCAGCCCAATTGCCTACGAGCAGTACTTC